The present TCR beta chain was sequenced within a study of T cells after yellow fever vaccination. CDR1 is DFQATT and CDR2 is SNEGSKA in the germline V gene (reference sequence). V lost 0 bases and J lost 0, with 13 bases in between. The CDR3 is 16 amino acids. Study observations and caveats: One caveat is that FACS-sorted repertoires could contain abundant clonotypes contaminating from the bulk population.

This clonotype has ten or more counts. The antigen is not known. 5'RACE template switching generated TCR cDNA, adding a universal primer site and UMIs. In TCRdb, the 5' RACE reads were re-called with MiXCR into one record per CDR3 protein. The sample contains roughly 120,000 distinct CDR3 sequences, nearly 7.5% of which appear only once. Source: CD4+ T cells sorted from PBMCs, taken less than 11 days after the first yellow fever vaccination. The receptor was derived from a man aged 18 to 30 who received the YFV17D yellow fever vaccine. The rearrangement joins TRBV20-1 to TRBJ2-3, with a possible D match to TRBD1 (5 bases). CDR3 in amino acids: CSARDWGRASTDTQYF. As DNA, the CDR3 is TGCAGTGCTAGAGATTGGGGCAGGGCTAGCACAGATACGCAGTATTTT.